This entry lists 20 T cell receptor beta chains sequenced from one sample in a study of chemoradiotherapy in HPV16-positive cancers. Profiled with immunoSEQ multiplex PCR; TCRdb holds only in-frame clones, not every one. The sample lists tens of thousands of clones, 88% occurring once. The starting material was blood, obtained from a patient who underwent chemoradiotherapy. These receptors were taken from a human donor with HPV-associated anogenital cancer.

V gene TRBV30 combines with J gene TRBJ1-1; 7 nucleotides align to TRBD1. V lost 2 bases to trimming and J lost 1 base; unmatched junction nucleotides: 4. This CDR3 region has 14 residues. CDR1 is GTSNPN, CDR2 SVGIG, per germline (reference sequence). This CDR3 reads CAWSPGQPNTEAFF. DNA of the CDR3: TGTGCCTGGAGTCCGGGACAGCCGAACACTGAAGCTTTCTTT. The full variable domain, rest sourced from reference TRBV30 and TRBJ1-1, is SQTIHQWPATLVQPVGSPLSLECTVEGTSNPNLYWYRQAAGRGLQLLFYSVGIGQISSEVPQNLSASRPQDRQFILSSKKLLLSDSGFYLCAWSPGQPNTEAFFGQGTRLTVV.

The genes are TRBV10-1 and TRBJ2-1; 7 nucleotides line up with TRBD1. Germline values: CDR1 WNHNN, CDR2 SYGVQD (reference sequence). J gave up 14 bases and V 3 bases, and 7 bases lay outside the gene matches. This CDR3 spans 12 amino acids. CDR3 nucleotides: TGCGCCAGCAGTGAAGGAAGCAGGGGGAAGTTCTTC. This encodes CASSEGSRGKFF.

DNA for the CDR3: TGCGCCAGCAGCCTTGGGGGTCAACAGGGTTACGAGCAGTACTTC. Amino acid sequence: CASSLGGQQGYEQYF. The chain uses TRBV4-1 and TRBJ2-7; a possible D gene is TRBD1 (6 bases). The V end lost 4 bases, the J end lost 4 bases, and 17 bases lay between the germline ends. Germline CDR1 MGHRA, CDR2 YSYEKL. This CDR3 region has 15 residues.

The chain employs TRBV19 and TRBJ1-5; maybe TRBD1 (6 bases). V lost 6 bases, J lost 0 bases, and 9 bases lay in between. Germline CDR1 and CDR2: LNHDA and SQIVND (reference sequence). The CDR3 covers 14 residues. This CDR3 reads CASRQGASNQPQHF. The CDR3 nucleotides read TGTGCCAGTAGACAGGGAGCTAGCAATCAGCCCCAGCATTTT.

This clone has just one count. The chain has TRBV25-1 and TRBJ2-2; D gene unclear. This CDR3 spans 15 amino acids. Germline lookup yields CDR1 MGHDK and CDR2 SYGVNS. V lost 5 bases and J lost 1, with 11 bases in between. The CDR3 DNA follows: TGTGCCAGCAGTTCTCCGACCAGGAACACCGGGGAGCTGTTTTTT. Amino acid sequence: CASSSPTRNTGELFF.

The gene calls are TRBV28 and TRBJ2-3, with 7 bases fitting TRBD2. With V trimmed by 3 bases and J by 9 bases, 15 bases remained unmatched. Germline assignment: CDR1 MDHEN and CDR2 SYDVKM. The CDR3 contains 16 residues. CDR3 in amino acids: CASSFFAGVMTKTQYF. In DNA form, the CDR3 reads TGTGCCAGCAGTTTCTTCGCGGGGGTAATGACAAAAACGCAGTATTTT.

The chain employs TRBV27 and TRBJ2-7, with D possibly matching TRBD2 (5 bases). The CDR3 length is 15 residues. Trimming removed 0 bases from V and 4 bases from J, with 13 bases in between. The germline gives CDR1 MNHEY, CDR2 SMNVEV (reference sequence). DNA for the CDR3: TGTGCCAGCAGTTTATCGACTACAGCTTGGTACGAGCAGTACTTC. Its protein is CASSLSTTAWYEQYF.

CDR3 in DNA: TGTGCCAGCAGCAAAGGATTCAGCTCTGGAAACACCATATATTTT. It codes for CASSKGFSSGNTIYF. J is TRBJ1-3 and V is TRBV21-1; the DNA was not used to check the table's D call, TRBD1. TRBV21-1 is flagged as a pseudogene. The CDR3 totals 15 residues.

The chain uses TRBV4-1 and TRBJ1-2, with D possibly matching TRBD1 (6 bases). The CDR3 loop spans 17 amino acids. V lost 0 bases, J lost 6 bases, and 20 bases lay in between. Germline V gives CDR1 MGHRA, CDR2 YSYEKL. CDR3 region: CASSQDRGGPRAHGYTF. CDR3 bases: TGCGCCAGCAGCCAAGATCGTGGGGGGCCCCGGGCCCATGGCTACACCTTC.

The V gene is TRBV5-4, the J gene TRBJ2-1, with TRBD1 identical over 8 bases. V lost 2 bases and J lost 6; bases outside the gene matches: 4. Germline-derived CDR1 and CDR2 are SGHNT and YYREEE (reference sequence). The CDR3 totals 14 residues. CDR3 DNA: TGTGCCAGCAGCTTAGGACAGGGTATCAATGAGCAGTTCTTC. It is translated as CASSLGQGINEQFF.

The CDR3 reads CASSERAGAPNEQFF. The CDR3 DNA reads TGCGCCAGCAGCGAGCGAGCGGGAGCCCCCAATGAGCAGTTCTTC. This chain uses TRBV5-1 with TRBJ2-1; 8 nucleotides agree with TRBD2. Germline V lookup: CDR1 SGHRS, CDR2 YFSETQ. V shed 4 bases and J 6 bases; nucleotides not matched to a gene: 9. This CDR3 is 15 amino acids long.

A single count supports this clone. The rearrangement joins TRBV2 to TRBJ2-3; D is unresolved. The CDR3 totals 11 residues. Germline V CDR1 and CDR2: SNHLY, FYNNEI. The V and J ends lost 7 bases and 6 bases respectively, with 8 bases between them. CDR3 DNA sequence: TGTGCCAGCATGGCCGCCGATACGCAGTATTTT. This sequence encodes CASMAADTQYF.

This chain uses TRBV11-2 with TRBJ1-1; TRBD1 agrees at 11 bases. V lost 1 base, J lost 4 bases, and 5 bases stayed unmatched. Germline V gene lookup returns CDR1 SGHAT and CDR2 FQNNGV. This CDR3 region has 16 residues. CDR3 loop: CASSLVGQGVFTEAFF. The CDR3 nucleotides are TGTGCCAGCAGCTTAGTGGGACAGGGGGTTTTCACTGAAGCTTTCTTT.

The chain has TRBV9 and TRBJ2-1; TRBD2 aligns across 8 bases. The V and J ends lost 3 bases and 4 bases, in that order; junction bases with no gene match: 9. Germline V gene sequence: CDR1 SGDLS, CDR2 YYNGEE. This CDR3 is built from 16 residues. CDR3 amino acids: CASSARAGVGYNEQFF. The CDR3 bases are TGTGCCAGCAGCGCCCGAGCGGGAGTGGGGTACAATGAGCAGTTCTTC.

The chain employs TRBV6-5 and TRBJ1-2; no firm D call. This CDR3 has 12 residues. Germline CDR1 MNHEY, CDR2 SVGAGI. The V gene lost 0 bases and the J gene lost 8 bases, with 7 bases spanning the gap. The CDR3 region is CASSYSAGGYTF. The CDR3 DNA is TGTGCCAGCAGTTACTCTGCGGGGGGCTACACCTTC.

The chain recombines TRBV30 with TRBJ2-7; the match to TRBD1 covers 9 bases. The length of the CDR3 is 14 residues. Trimming at V came to 0 bases and at J to 4 bases, leaving 4 bases not matched to a gene. Per the germline V gene, CDR1 is GTSNPN and CDR2 is SVGIG (reference sequence). For the CDR3, the DNA is TGTGCCTGGAGTGTAGGGACAGGGTGGTACGAGCAGTACTTC. Translation: CAWSVGTGWYEQYF.

The chain joins TRBV5-1 to TRBJ2-1; no definite D call. V gave up 0 bases and J gave up 11 bases, with 12 bases separating them. CDR1 and CDR2 (germline): SGHRS, YFSETQ. CDR3 size: 13 residues. This CDR3 reads CASSLASSDKQFF. The CDR3 DNA follows: TGCGCCAGCAGCTTGGCGTCTTCGGATAAGCAGTTCTTC.

The chain is built from TRBV13 and TRBJ2-1, with TRBD2 matching over 7 bases. Germline loops: CDR1 PRHDT, CDR2 FYEKMQ (reference sequence). The V and J ends lost 1 base and 8 bases, in that order; junction bases with no gene match: 5. The length of the CDR3 is 14 residues. The CDR3 DNA reads as TGTGCCAGCAGCTTAGCGACTAGCAGGGATGAGCAGTTCTTC. It codes for CASSLATSRDEQFF. The full variable domain, with the rest looked up from reference TRBV13 and TRBJ2-1, is AAGVIQSPRHLIKEKRETATLKCYPIPRHDTVYWYQQGPGQDPQFLISFYEKMQSDKGSIPDRFSAQQFSDYHSELNMSSLELGDSALYFCASSLATSRDEQFFGPGTRLTVL.

The chain employs TRBV5-4 and TRBJ2-5; unclear D gene. The CDR3 contains 13 residues. Germline lookup yields CDR1 SGHNT and CDR2 YYREEE (reference sequence). The V gene lost 0 bases and the J gene lost 2 bases, with 5 bases spanning the gap. The CDR3 DNA sequence: TGTGCCAGCAGCTTGGGTGATCAAGAGACCCAGTACTTC. Translating it yields CASSLGDQETQYF.

The V gene is TRBV5-1, the J gene TRBJ1-5; maybe TRBD1 (5 bases). This CDR3 spans 15 amino acids. V shed 0 bases and J shed 2 bases, with 9 bases lying between them. The germline V gene encodes CDR1 SGHRS and CDR2 YFSETQ. This CDR3 is CASSLDGGRNQPQHF. Here the CDR3 DNA reads TGCGCCAGCAGCTTGGATGGGGGACGCAATCAGCCCCAGCATTTT.